What follows are 19 T cell receptor beta chains derived from one specimen sequenced in a study of blood T cells in healthy people across ages. With a J-beta primer mix and a sample-barcoded 5' primer, a second PCR ran about 7 to 12 cycles. MiXCR, applied by TCRdb to the 5' RACE reads, yields one record per CDR3 protein. The sample contains 700,000 to 800,000 distinct CDR3 sequences, roughly 47% of which appear only once. What was sequenced was blood. These receptors came from a woman in her fifties or sixties in good health.

The table lists this clonotype with a few counts. The rearrangement uses TRBV10-3 and TRBJ2-7; 8 bases line up with TRBD1. V was clipped by 5 bases and J by 2 bases; unmatched bases: 11. The CDR3 has 16 amino acids. In germline, CDR1 is ENHRY, CDR2 SYGVKD. The CDR3 nucleotides are TGTGCCATCAGTTCATCAACCGACAGGGGTGCCTACGAGCAGTACTTC. Translating gives CAISSSTDRGAYEQYF.

This clonotype was found a few times. The rearrangement links TRBV7-9 to TRBJ2-7; 7 bases are shared with TRBD1. The CDR3 has 14 amino acids. J gave up 0 bases and V 8 bases, and 7 bases lay outside the gene matches. In germline, CDR1 is SEHNR, CDR2 FQNEAQ (reference sequence). CDR3 DNA sequence: TGTGCCAGCGCCGGACAGGTCGGCTCCTACGAGCAGTACTTC. Amino acids: CASAGQVGSYEQYF.

The table lists this clonotype with a few counts. J is TRBJ2-5 and V is TRBV12-5, with a possible D match to TRBD2 (5 bases). The end of the DNA aligns better with TRBJ2-7, so the J call may be wrong. The germline V gene has CDR1 LGHNT and CDR2 FRNRAP. The CDR3 sequence is 13 residues long. The CDR3: CASGPSSGDEQYF. As DNA, the CDR3 is TGTGCTAGTGGGCCCTCCTCCGGGGACGAGCAGTACTTC.

The V call is TRBV20-1, the J call TRBJ2-1; D perhaps matches TRBD2 (7 bases). The CDR3 runs to 13 residues. CDR1 and CDR2 (germline): DFQATT, SNEGSKA (reference sequence). Trimming took off 3 bases at V and 7 bases at J, with 13 bases between the two ends. The DNA for the CDR3 is TGCAGTGCTAGCGGGGGGCCTATGAATGAGCAGTTCTTC. It codes for CSASGGPMNEQFF.

The rearrangement joins TRBV12-3 or TRBV12-4 to TRBJ1-2; 8 positions agree with TRBD1. This CDR3 is built from 13 residues. Trimming removed 5 bases from V and 7 bases from J; junction bases left unmatched: 6. CDR3 residues: CASSVAGGPGYTF. The CDR3 coding sequence is TGTGCCAGCAGTGTCGCAGGGGGCCCTGGCTACACCTTC.

This chain connects TRBV25-1 to TRBJ2-5; the D gene is possibly TRBD2 (6 bases). Trimming removed 3 bases at V and 4 bases at J, with 27 bases between. Germline CDR1 MGHDK, CDR2 SYGVNS. CDR3 length equals 19 residues. Written as DNA, the CDR3 is TGTGCCAGCAGTGAGCCGATCCGGAGGGGTGGGCACCCAAGAGAGACCCAGTACTTC. Residues: CASSEPIRRGGHPRETQYF.

This clonotype occurred a few times. The V and J genes are TRBV3-1 and TRBJ2-5; 14 bases are a match to TRBD2. V shed 5 bases, J shed 6 bases, and the junction held 8 bases outside the gene matches. The CDR3 spans 16 residues. CDR1 and CDR2 from the germline V gene are LGHDT and YNNKEL (reference sequence). The CDR3 bases are TGTGCCAGCAGCTCACCCGGGACTAGCGGGGGAAAGACCCAGTACTTC. Amino acids: CASSSPGTSGGKTQYF.

A word on this clonotype: One base away lies a much larger clone, so this may be a sequencing read error. J is TRBJ1-1 and V is TRBV9; D ambiguous. Germline CDR1 SGDLS, CDR2 YYNGEE. V lost 4 bases to trimming and J lost 8 bases, with 15 bases between them. The CDR3 runs 13 residues. As DNA, the CDR3 is TGTGCCAGCAGCCGAACTATAGAGAGGGAAGCTTTCTTT. Amino acid sequence: CASSRTIEREAFF.

V is TRBV10-3 and J is TRBJ2-2; D not resolved. The CDR3 totals 18 residues. Trimming cost V 0 bases and J 4 bases, with 18 bases left between them. The V gene's germline CDR1 is ENHRY and CDR2 SYGVKD. This CDR3 is CAISESWAAQDPTGELFF. The CDR3 coding sequence is TGTGCCATCAGTGAGTCATGGGCAGCTCAAGACCCCACCGGGGAGCTGTTTTTT.

The rearrangement joins TRBV2 to TRBJ2-5, with 8 bases aligning to TRBD2. V was clipped by 7 bases and J by 8 bases; unmatched bases: 6. Germline-derived CDR1 and CDR2 are SNHLY and FYNNEI. The CDR3 sequence is 12 residues long. CDR3 protein: CASNGLAVTQYF. CDR3 sequence (DNA): TGTGCCAGCAACGGACTAGCAGTAACCCAGTACTTC. Using reference TRBV2 and TRBJ2-5 for the parts outside the CDR3, the full variable domain is EPEVTQTPSHQVTQMGQEVILRCVPISNHLYFYWYRQILGQKVEFLVSFYNNEISEKSEIFDDQFSVERPDGSNFTLKIRSTKLEDSAMYFCASNGLAVTQYFGPGTRLLVL.

The V gene is TRBV20-1, the J gene TRBJ2-3; D might be TRBD2 (5 bases). CDR1 and CDR2 from the germline V gene are DFQATT and SNEGSKA (reference sequence). The CDR3 has 14 amino acids. V gave up 4 bases and J gave up 1 base, with 12 bases separating them. CDR3 sequence reads: CSANAGAGTDTQYF. CDR3 coding DNA: TGCAGTGCTAACGCGGGCGCCGGCACAGATACGCAGTATTTT.

As for this clonotype: The junction departs from germline at one end; a sequencing error may be responsible. The chain recombines TRBV20-1 with TRBJ2-5; TRBD2 matches 7 bases. This CDR3 is built from 12 residues. Germline V gene lookup returns CDR1 DFQATT and CDR2 SNEGSKA (reference sequence). The CDR3: CSAGDYQEAQYF. CDR3 sequence (DNA): TGCAGTGCGGGGGACTACCAAGAGGCCCAGTACTTC.

This clonotype was counted a few times. V is TRBV9 and J is TRBJ2-3; D is possibly TRBD1 or TRBD2 (5 bases each). This CDR3 is 14 amino acids long. Looked up from germline, CDR1 is SGDLS and CDR2 is YYNGEE. Trimming stripped 4 bases from V and 4 bases from J, with 13 bases between. The CDR3, as DNA: TGTGCCAGCAGCCCCCGCCAGGGACCAGATACGCAGTATTTT. Translated: CASSPRQGPDTQYF.

This clonotype was detected a few times. The chain is built from TRBV28 and TRBJ2-1; weak D call: TRBD1 (5 bases). The CDR3 runs to 16 residues. V dropped 5 bases and J dropped 1 base, with 15 bases sitting between them. Germline assignment: CDR1 MDHEN and CDR2 SYDVKM. The CDR3 DNA sequence: TGTGCCAGCAGTAACTGGGGCTCGAGGTCCTACAATGAGCAGTTCTTC. Residues: CASSNWGSRSYNEQFF. Supplemented by reference TRBV28 and TRBJ2-1, the full variable domain reads DVKVTQSSRYLVKRTGEKVFLECVQDMDHENMFWYRQDPGLGLRLIYFSYDVKMKEKGDIPEGYSVSREKKERFSLILESASTNQTSMYLCASSNWGSRSYNEQFFGPGTRLTVL.

Points on this clonotype: With a much larger clone just one base away, this may be a read error. This sequence joins TRBV4-2 and TRBJ2-1, with a possible D match to TRBD2 (7 bases). The CDR3 is 15 residues long. Trimming shortened V by 0 bases and J by 15 bases, and 21 bases separated the two germline ends. Germline assignment: CDR1 LGHNA and CDR2 YNFKEQ. This chain's CDR3 is CASSQDCGLRGRGFF. Written as DNA, the CDR3 is TGTGCCAGCAGCCAAGATTGCGGCCTAAGGGGGAGGGGGTTCTTC.

The rearrangement links TRBV7-3 to TRBJ2-7; 8 bases are shared with TRBD2. Germline V CDR1 and CDR2: SGHTA, FQGTGA. The ends lost 6 bases at V and 7 bases at J; junction bases unmatched: 17. The CDR3 totals 16 residues. CDR3 in amino acids: CASSPIGGGNVNEQYF. The CDR3, as DNA: TGTGCCAGCAGTCCCATCGGGGGGGGTAATGTTAATGAGCAGTACTTC.

This chain connects TRBV14 to TRBJ1-6; D may be TRBD1 (5 bases). CDR1 and CDR2 from the germline V gene are SGHDN and FVKESK. Trimming stripped 4 bases from V and 6 bases from J, with 16 bases between. This CDR3 has 16 residues. CDR3 in amino acids: CASSRGPGLINSPLHF. CDR3 in DNA: TGTGCCAGCAGCCGAGGACCGGGACTGATTAATTCACCCCTCCACTTT.

The V and J genes are TRBV9 and TRBJ2-7; 7 bases are shared with TRBD2. The CDR3 contains 16 residues. Germline V gene lookup returns CDR1 SGDLS and CDR2 YYNGEE. J was trimmed by 0 bases and V by 4 bases; bases with no gene match: 10. The CDR3 reads CASSPLSGTTSYEQYF. In DNA, the CDR3 is TGTGCCAGCAGCCCTCTGTCGGGGACTACCTCCTACGAGCAGTACTTC.

This clonotype was seen only once. This sequence joins TRBV28 and TRBJ2-7; 8 bases line up with TRBD1. Germline CDR1 and CDR2: MDHEN and SYDVKM. The CDR3 length is 15 residues. The trim removed 6 bases at V and 0 bases at J, leaving 7 bases unmatched. The CDR3 protein is CASRDDRGSSYEQYF. The CDR3, as DNA: TGTGCCAGCAGGGACGACAGGGGAAGCTCCTACGAGCAGTACTTC.